These 20 T cell receptor beta chains were sequenced from one sample in a study of blood T cell repertoires in COVID-19. Assay used: immunoSEQ multiplex PCR; TCRdb lists only in-frame clones, some missing. The table includes around 250,000 clones, around 84% detected once. The sample comprised PBMCs or T cells enriched from blood (not recorded which). These TCRs come from a man aged 25 to 40 with acute COVID-19.

This chain connects TRBV5-4 to TRBJ2-3, with TRBD1 identical over 8 bases. CDR3 size: 16 residues. Germline V gene data show CDR1 as SGHNT and CDR2 as YYREEE (reference sequence). Losses at the gene ends were 4 bases for V and 0 bases for J; bases not matched to a gene: 7. The CDR3 spells CASSTGQGISTDTQYF. CDR3 coding DNA: TGTGCCAGCAGCACTGGACAGGGCATTAGCACAGATACGCAGTATTTT. The full variable domain, in which reference TRBV5-4 and TRBJ2-3 provide the parts outside the CDR3, is ETGVTQSPTHLIKTRGQQVTLRCSSQSGHNTVSWYQQALGQGPQFIFQYYREEENGRGNFPPRFSGLQFPNYSSELNVNALELDDSALYLCASSTGQGISTDTQYFGPGTRLTVL.

The chain is built from TRBV7-2 and TRBJ2-5, with TRBD1 matching 9 bases. Trimming removed 5 bases from V and 1 base from J; junction bases left unmatched: 8. Per the germline V gene, CDR1 is SGHTA and CDR2 is FQGNSA. CDR3 length: 16 amino acids. DNA of the CDR3: TGTGCCAGCAGCCCGCCCGGGACAGGGCCCCAAGAGACCCAGTACTTC. Protein product: CASSPPGTGPQETQYF.

Of note for this clone: One end of the junction does not line up with germline, which may come from a read error. This chain links TRBV5-1 with TRBJ1-2, with D perhaps TRBD1 (5 bases). CDR3 size: 17 residues. The V gene's germline CDR1 is SGHRS and CDR2 YFSETQ. CDR3 sequence reads: CASSLNSVGTHLYGYTF. The CDR3 nucleotides read TGTGCCAGCAGCTTGAATAGTGTAGGGACTCACCTCTATGGCTACACCTTC.

The CDR3 is CASSHPRDRAGNTIYF. The CDR3 nucleotides read TGCGCCAGCAGCCATCCCCGGGACAGGGCTGGAAACACCATATATTTT. The rearrangement joins TRBV4-1 to TRBJ1-3, with TRBD1 matching 9 bases. This CDR3 contains 16 residues. Per the germline V gene, CDR1 is MGHRA and CDR2 is YSYEKL. Germline trimming cut 3 bases from V and 2 bases from J; bases unmatched to any gene: 5.

V and J are TRBV27 and TRBJ2-3; D is possibly TRBD2 (6 bases). The V end was cut by 5 bases, the J end by 6 bases, with 18 bases between. Germline assignment: CDR1 MNHEY and CDR2 SMNVEV (reference sequence). This CDR3 has 15 residues. The CDR3 here is CASSLGTPRVDTQYF. In DNA, the CDR3 is TGTGCCAGCAGTCTTGGGACTCCGAGAGTCGATACGCAGTATTTT.

There are a few counts of this clone. The V gene is TRBV9, the J gene TRBJ2-3; 9 bases fit TRBD2. Germline CDR1 SGDLS, CDR2 YYNGEE. The CDR3 is 15 amino acids. J gave up 4 bases and V 2 bases, and 5 bases lay outside the gene matches. The CDR3: CASSVSGGRPDTQYF. The CDR3 DNA reads TGTGCCAGCAGCGTGAGCGGGGGGCGGCCAGATACGCAGTATTTT.

The rearrangement links TRBV7-6 to TRBJ1-5; D gene ambiguous. CDR3 size: 13 residues. CDR1 is SGHVS and CDR2 is FNYEAQ in the germline V gene. V was pared by 0 bases and J by 7 bases, with 7 bases between. CDR3 loop: CASSLAAGQPQHF. As DNA, the CDR3 is TGTGCCAGCAGCTTAGCCGCGGGACAGCCCCAGCATTTT.

CDR3 amino acids: CASSPTITETYGYTF. The DNA for the CDR3 is TGTGCCAGCAGCCCCACCATAACAGAAACCTATGGCTACACCTTC. The chain links TRBV11-3 to TRBJ1-2; D unresolved. From germline, CDR1 is SGHNT and CDR2 YENEEA. The CDR3 contains 15 residues. The V and J ends lost 5 bases and 4 bases respectively, with 17 bases between them.

Turning to this clone: A junction boundary mismatches the germline segment, possibly from a read error. The J gene is TRBJ2-1, the V gene TRBV5-1; TRBD2 agrees at 13 bases. The CDR3 is made up of 16 amino acids. Germline V gene sequence: CDR1 SGHRS, CDR2 YFSETQ. CDR3 coding DNA: TGTGCCAGCAGCTTACTAGCGGGGGGGATCAACAATGAGCAGTTCTTC. Residues: CASSLLAGGINNEQFF.

In the case of this clone: The junction departs from germline at one end; a sequencing error may be responsible. This sequence joins TRBV24-1 and TRBJ2-1; TRBD2 is a possible D gene (5 bases). CDR3 length: 16 amino acids. Germline loops: CDR1 KGHDR, CDR2 SFDVKD. CDR3 nucleotide sequence: TGTGCCACCAGCGATTTGCCCAGCGCTGAGGGCAATGAGCAGTTCTTC. The encoded protein is CATSDLPSAEGNEQFF.

The V call is TRBV28, the J call TRBJ2-7; 11 nucleotides line up with TRBD1. This CDR3 is 16 amino acids long. From germline, CDR1 is MDHEN and CDR2 SYDVKM. The V and J ends lost 2 bases and 6 bases, in that order; junction bases with no gene match: 9. The DNA for the CDR3 is TGTGCCAGCAGTTTAAGGACAGGGGGCAGAAGAGGCGAGCAGTACGTC. This codes for CASSLRTGGRRGEQYV.

The chain carries TRBV19 and TRBJ1-1; D is ambiguous. The germline V gene encodes CDR1 LNHDA and CDR2 SQIVND (reference sequence). V gave up 5 bases and J gave up 6 bases, with 13 bases separating them. CDR3 length equals 13 residues. The CDR3 loop is CASSYKLAAEAFF. Written as DNA, the CDR3 is TGTGCCAGTAGTTATAAATTGGCCGCTGAAGCTTTCTTT.

The chain couples TRBV5-1 to TRBJ1-4; 10 positions match TRBD1. Germline V gene data show CDR1 as SGHRS and CDR2 as YFSETQ. Unmatched junction bases numbered 6, after V lost 2 bases and J lost 8 bases. This CDR3 contains 15 residues. CDR3 DNA: TGCGCCAGCAGCTTACGACAGGGGGCAGGGGAAAAACTGTTTTTT. Translation gives CASSLRQGAGEKLFF. Looking up the rest from reference TRBV5-1 and TRBJ1-4 gives the full variable domain: KAGVTQTPRYLIKTRGQQVTLSCSPISGHRSVSWYQQTPGQGLQFLFEYFSETQRNKGNFPGRFSGRQFSNSRSEMNVSTLELGDSALYLCASSLRQGAGEKLFFGSGTQLSVL.

This chain connects TRBV5-4 to TRBJ2-6; maybe TRBD2 (5 bases). Trimming took off 3 bases at V and 1 base at J, with 17 bases between the two ends. The CDR3 covers 18 residues. From germline, CDR1 is SGHNT and CDR2 YYREEE (reference sequence). The CDR3 loop reads CASSSPPWTVSGANVLTF. CDR3 DNA: TGTGCCAGCAGCTCCCCTCCCTGGACTGTGTCTGGGGCCAACGTCCTGACTTTC.

This rearrangement joins TRBV30 to TRBJ1-2; TRBD1 matches 9 bases. Trimming took 5 bases from V and 2 from J; bases not matched to a gene: 0. This CDR3 spans 12 amino acids. CDR1 is GTSNPN, CDR2 SVGIG, per germline (reference sequence). The CDR3 DNA sequence: TGTGCCTGGGGACAGGGGAACTATGGCTACACCTTC. Protein product: CAWGQGNYGYTF.

V and J are TRBV28 and TRBJ1-6, with 8 bases lining up with TRBD1. The J segment lost 7 bases and the V segment lost 4 bases, leaving 9 bases of the junction unmatched. Germline CDR1 is MDHEN and CDR2 is SYDVKM. The CDR3 totals 16 residues. CDR3 DNA: TGTGCCAGCAGTTCAGGACAGGGTATAAACAATTCACCCCTCCACTTT. This gives the protein CASSSGQGINNSPLHF.

The DNA of the CDR3 is TGTGCCAGCAGTGCGGACTCTTCGCTCAATGAGCAGTTCTTC. It encodes CASSADSSLNEQFF. The V call is TRBV6-4, the J call TRBJ2-1; D is perhaps TRBD2 (5 bases). Trimming shortened V by 4 bases and J by 6 bases, and 13 bases separated the two germline ends. The CDR3 extends over 14 amino acids. The germline V gene has CDR1 MRHNA and CDR2 SNTAGT.

The chain joins TRBV7-9 to TRBJ1-2; possible D gene TRBD1, 5 bases. The V and J ends lost 5 bases and 2 bases respectively, with 9 bases between them. CDR1 and CDR2 from the germline V gene are SEHNR and FQNEAQ (reference sequence). This CDR3 spans 13 amino acids. In DNA form, the CDR3 reads TGTGCCAGCAGCACTCGACAGAACTATGGCTACACCTTC. Translation: CASSTRQNYGYTF.

This clone was seen just once. The chain has TRBV11-2 and TRBJ2-1; 9 nucleotides align to TRBD1. The CDR3 is 15 amino acids. Trimming cost V 5 bases and J 2 bases; bases outside gene matches: 4. The germline V gene encodes CDR1 SGHAT and CDR2 FQNNGV. The CDR3 spells CASSPGTGPYNEQFF. Written as DNA, the CDR3 is TGTGCCAGCAGCCCCGGGACAGGGCCCTACAATGAGCAGTTCTTC. Combining the CDR3 with reference TRBV11-2 and TRBJ2-1 gives the whole variable domain EAGVAQSPRYKIIEKRQSVAFWCNPISGHATLYWYQQILGQGPKLLIQFQNNGVVDDSQLPKDRFSAERLKGVDSTLKIQPAKLEDSAVYLCASSPGTGPYNEQFFGPGTRLTVL.

The chain is built from TRBV12-3 or TRBV12-4 and TRBJ2-3, with 7 bases matching TRBD1. This CDR3 is 13 amino acids long. Trimming removed 6 bases from V and 4 bases from J; junction bases left unmatched: 4. CDR3 protein: CASSRGGADTQYF. The CDR3 DNA is TGTGCCAGCAGCAGAGGGGGCGCAGATACGCAGTATTTT.